Below are 18 T cell receptor beta chains sequenced from a single sample in a study of glioma-infiltrating T cells after dendritic cell vaccination. The data were produced by immunoSEQ multiplex PCR, yet TCRdb's version contains in-frame clones alone and is incomplete. Found here are over 55,000 clones, roughly 79% of them singletons; the top ten hold 7.9%. This material consisted of blood, taken before dendritic cell vaccination. The origin of the receptors is a human donor with glioblastoma.

Here the CDR3 reads CASSDRGVFDEQYF. CDR3 bases: TGTGCCAGCAGTGACCGGGGGGTTTTTGACGAGCAGTACTTC. The gene calls are TRBV6-1 and TRBJ2-7, with TRBD2 matching over 7 bases. J gave up 5 bases and V 3 bases, and 7 bases lay outside the gene matches. The germline V gene encodes CDR1 MNHNS and CDR2 SASEGT. The CDR3 is made up of 14 amino acids.

The CDR3 here is CATSRGPGTGDQPQHF. DNA of the CDR3: TGTGCCACCAGCAGAGGTCCCGGGACAGGGGATCAGCCCCAGCATTTT. The V gene is TRBV15, the J gene TRBJ1-5; TRBD1 aligns across 10 bases. The J segment lost 5 bases and the V segment lost 1 base, leaving 5 bases of the junction unmatched. The germline gives CDR1 LNHNV, CDR2 YYDKDF (reference sequence). The CDR3 contains 16 residues.

CDR3 in DNA: TGTGCCAGCAGGCAGAGCAATCAGCCCCAGCATTTT. Its protein is CASRQSNQPQHF. The chain is built from TRBV2 and TRBJ1-5; D unresolved. Germline CDR1 and CDR2: SNHLY and FYNNEI. With 6 bases removed from V and 1 base from J, the gap between germline ends came to 4 bases. This CDR3 comprises 12 residues.

The chain joins TRBV5-6 to TRBJ2-7; tentatively, D is TRBD1 (5 bases). This CDR3 is built from 13 residues. V lost 4 bases, J lost 1 base, and 9 bases lay in between. Looked up from germline, CDR1 is SGHDT and CDR2 is YYEEEE. The CDR3 loop is CASSLGVSYEQYF. In nucleotides, the CDR3 is TGTGCCAGCAGCCTAGGGGTATCCTACGAGCAGTACTTC.

J is TRBJ1-1 and V is TRBV6-6; unclear D gene. Deletions cut 7 bases from V and 0 bases from J, with 3 bases between. The CDR3 spans 11 residues. In germline, CDR1 is MNHNY, CDR2 SVGAGI (reference sequence). As DNA, the CDR3 is TGTGCCAGCAACATGAACACTGAAGCTTTCTTT. As protein: CASNMNTEAFF.

The genes are TRBV7-9 and TRBJ1-2; TRBD1 aligns across 8 bases. CDR1 is SEHNR, CDR2 FQNEAQ, per germline (reference sequence). V was pared by 6 bases and J by 4 bases, with 4 bases of the junction left unmatched. CDR3 length equals 13 residues. The CDR3 sequence is CASRRDRGYGYTF. DNA for the CDR3: TGTGCCAGCAGACGCGACAGGGGCTATGGCTACACCTTC.

The chain uses TRBV18 and TRBJ2-1; a weak D match, TRBD1 (6 bases). This CDR3 spans 17 amino acids. From germline, CDR1 is KGHSH and CDR2 LQKENI. Trimming took 6 bases from V and 7 from J, leaving 25 bases between them. The CDR3 reads CASSASSGPGVGNEQFF. CDR3 sequence (DNA): TGTGCCAGCTCGGCTAGTTCCGGGCCAGGGGTTGGAAATGAGCAGTTCTTC.

The rearrangement uses TRBV2 and TRBJ2-1; 16 bases fit TRBD2. The junction had 7 bases not matched to a gene; V was cut back by 6 bases and J by 8 bases. Germline CDR1 SNHLY, CDR2 FYNNEI. The CDR3 spans 16 residues. The CDR3 sequence is CASRGTSGGATDEQFF. Here the CDR3 DNA reads TGTGCCAGCAGAGGGACTAGCGGGGGGGCCACGGATGAGCAGTTCTTC.

V and J are TRBV2 and TRBJ2-7, with 7 bases aligning to TRBD1. Germline V lookup: CDR1 SNHLY, CDR2 FYNNEI. This CDR3 comprises 13 residues. V shed 0 bases and J 7 bases; nucleotides not matched to a gene: 3. The CDR3 DNA sequence: TGTGCCAGCAGTGAAGCCCGACAGGGAGAGCAGTACTTC. Its translation is CASSEARQGEQYF.

The chain combines TRBV7-7 with TRBJ2-3; 7 bases match TRBD1. Germline loops: CDR1 SSHAT, CDR2 FNYEAQ (reference sequence). There are 13 residues in the CDR3. J gave up 6 bases and V 5 bases, and 5 bases lay outside the gene matches. In DNA, the CDR3 is TGTGCCAGCAGCCCCACAGGGGTCGATACGCAGTATTTT. It specifies CASSPTGVDTQYF.

The rearrangement uses TRBV6-5 and TRBJ1-2; 10 bases agree with TRBD1. Germline trimming cut 2 bases from V and 7 bases from J; bases unmatched to any gene: 7. The CDR3 sequence is 15 residues long. The V gene's germline CDR1 is MNHEY and CDR2 SVGAGI. DNA for the CDR3: TGTGCCAGCAGTTACCTGACAGGGGGCGACGGTGGCTACACCTTC. It yields the protein CASSYLTGGDGGYTF.

The genes are TRBV2 and TRBJ2-4; TRBD1 matches at 7 bases. The CDR3 has 12 amino acids. Germline V gene data show CDR1 as SNHLY and CDR2 as FYNNEI. The trim removed 7 bases at V and 9 bases at J, leaving 6 bases unmatched. Written as DNA, the CDR3 is TGTGCCAGCAAGACAGGGTTGGCCATTCAGTACTTC. It is translated as CASKTGLAIQYF.

V gene TRBV7-6 combines with J gene TRBJ1-5; 7 nucleotides line up with TRBD1. Per germline, CDR1 SGHVS and CDR2 FNYEAQ. There are 14 residues in the CDR3. The trim removed 6 bases at V and 6 bases at J, leaving 8 bases unmatched. In DNA form, the CDR3 reads TGTGCCAGCAGTTCCGGGACAGTTAGTCAGCCCCAGCATTTT. It translates to CASSSGTVSQPQHF.

The CDR3 region has the DNA TGTGCCAGCAGCTTAGGGCGGCCCGGTAATCAGCCCCAGCATTTT. This gives the protein CASSLGRPGNQPQHF. The rearrangement links TRBV7-2 to TRBJ1-5, with D unclear. V was trimmed by 1 base and J by 4 bases, leaving 11 bases between them. Germline values: CDR1 SGHTA, CDR2 FQGNSA. This CDR3 is built from 15 residues.

The DNA for the CDR3 is TGCGCCAGCAGCCAGGCTTCCCGGGACAAGAACACTGAAGCTTTCTTT. It yields the protein CASSQASRDKNTEAFF. The chain recombines TRBV4-1 with TRBJ1-1; maybe TRBD1 (6 bases). This CDR3 comprises 16 residues. Germline assignment: CDR1 MGHRA and CDR2 YSYEKL. V shed 3 bases and J shed 1 base, with 15 bases lying between them.

V and J are TRBV9 and TRBJ1-6; tentative D call: TRBD1 (5 bases). Trimming stripped 3 bases from V and 7 bases from J, with 14 bases between. This CDR3 spans 15 amino acids. Germline CDR1 and CDR2: SGDLS and YYNGEE. DNA of the CDR3: TGTGCCAGCAGCGCGTCGTGGGGGGGGAATTCACCCCTCCACTTT. It yields the protein CASSASWGGNSPLHF. The full variable domain, completed using reference TRBV9 and TRBJ1-6, is DSGVTQTPKHLITATGQRVTLRCSPRSGDLSVYWYQQSLDQGLQFLIQYYNGEERAKGNILERFSAQQFPDLHSELNLSSLELGDSALYFCASSASWGGNSPLHFGNGTRLTVT.

The gene calls are TRBV6-5 and TRBJ1-1; D is possibly TRBD1 (5 bases). The CDR3 runs 14 residues. The germline V gene encodes CDR1 MNHEY and CDR2 SVGAGI. V was trimmed by 7 bases and J by 5 bases, leaving 17 bases between them. CDR3 amino acids: CASTPSGEGTEAFF. The CDR3 DNA is TGTGCCAGCACCCCCTCGGGGGAGGGTACTGAAGCTTTCTTT.

This clone was detected once. The V call is TRBV2, the J call TRBJ1-2; weak D call: TRBD1 (6 bases). Germline V gene lookup returns CDR1 SNHLY and CDR2 FYNNEI. CDR3 length: 14 residues. Trimming took 6 bases from V and 8 from J, leaving 19 bases between them. In DNA, the CDR3 is TGTGCCAGCAGGGCACGCCGGACAGTGATGGGCTACACCTTC. Its translation: CASRARRTVMGYTF. Full variable domain (missing parts from reference TRBV2 and TRBJ1-2): EPEVTQTPSHQVTQMGQEVILRCVPISNHLYFYWYRQILGQKVEFLVSFYNNEISEKSEIFDDQFSVERPDGSNFTLKIRSTKLEDSAMYFCASRARRTVMGYTFGSGTRLTVV.